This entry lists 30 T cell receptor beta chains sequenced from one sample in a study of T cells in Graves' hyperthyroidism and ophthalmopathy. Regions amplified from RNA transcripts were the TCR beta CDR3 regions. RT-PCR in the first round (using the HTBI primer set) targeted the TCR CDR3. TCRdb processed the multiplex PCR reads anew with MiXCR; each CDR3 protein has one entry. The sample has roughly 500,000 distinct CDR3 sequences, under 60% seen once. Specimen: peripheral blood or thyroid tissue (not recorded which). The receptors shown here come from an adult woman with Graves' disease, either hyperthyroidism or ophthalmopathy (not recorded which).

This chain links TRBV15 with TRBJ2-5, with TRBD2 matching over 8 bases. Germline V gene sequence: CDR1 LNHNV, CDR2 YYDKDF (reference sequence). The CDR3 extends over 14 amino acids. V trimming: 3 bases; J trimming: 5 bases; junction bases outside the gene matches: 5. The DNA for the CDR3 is TGTGCCACCAGCAGGGTGGGGACTAGTGAGACCCAGTACTTC. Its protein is CATSRVGTSETQYF.

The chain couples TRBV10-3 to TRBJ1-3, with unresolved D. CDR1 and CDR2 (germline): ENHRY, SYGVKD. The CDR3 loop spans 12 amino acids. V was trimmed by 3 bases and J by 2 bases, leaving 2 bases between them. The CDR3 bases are TGTGCCATCAGTGACCCTGGAAACACCATATATTTT. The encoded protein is CAISDPGNTIYF.

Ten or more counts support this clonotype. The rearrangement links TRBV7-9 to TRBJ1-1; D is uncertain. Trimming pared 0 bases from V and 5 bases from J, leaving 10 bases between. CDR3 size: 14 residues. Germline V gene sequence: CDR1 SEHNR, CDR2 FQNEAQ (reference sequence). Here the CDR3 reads CASSLAGDWTEAFF. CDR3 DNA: TGTGCCAGCAGCTTAGCCGGGGATTGGACTGAAGCTTTCTTT.

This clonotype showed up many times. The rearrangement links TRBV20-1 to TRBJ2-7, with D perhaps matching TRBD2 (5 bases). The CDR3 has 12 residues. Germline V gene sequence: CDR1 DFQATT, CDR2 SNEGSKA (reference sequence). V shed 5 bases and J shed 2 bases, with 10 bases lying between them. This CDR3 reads CSARSGTYEQYF. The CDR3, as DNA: TGCAGTGCTCGTTCCGGGACCTACGAGCAGTACTTC.

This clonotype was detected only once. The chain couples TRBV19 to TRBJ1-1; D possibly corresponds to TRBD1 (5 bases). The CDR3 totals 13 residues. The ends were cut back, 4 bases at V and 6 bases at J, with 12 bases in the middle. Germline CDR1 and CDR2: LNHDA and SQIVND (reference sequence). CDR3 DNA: TGTGCCAGTAGTACGCAGGTGGGGGCTGAAGCTTTCTTT. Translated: CASSTQVGAEAFF.

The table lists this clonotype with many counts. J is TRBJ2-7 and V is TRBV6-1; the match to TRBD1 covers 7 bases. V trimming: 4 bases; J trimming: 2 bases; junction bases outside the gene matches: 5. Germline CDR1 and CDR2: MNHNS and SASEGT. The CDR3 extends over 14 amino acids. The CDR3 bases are TGTGCCAGCAGTGTTGAGGGACAGACCTACGAGCAGTACTTC. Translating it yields CASSVEGQTYEQYF.

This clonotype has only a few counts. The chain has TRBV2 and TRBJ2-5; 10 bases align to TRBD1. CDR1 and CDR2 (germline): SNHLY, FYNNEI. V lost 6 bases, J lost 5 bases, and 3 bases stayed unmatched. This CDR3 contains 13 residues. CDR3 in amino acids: CASSGQGDETQYF. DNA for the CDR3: TGTGCCAGCAGCGGACAGGGGGACGAGACCCAGTACTTC.

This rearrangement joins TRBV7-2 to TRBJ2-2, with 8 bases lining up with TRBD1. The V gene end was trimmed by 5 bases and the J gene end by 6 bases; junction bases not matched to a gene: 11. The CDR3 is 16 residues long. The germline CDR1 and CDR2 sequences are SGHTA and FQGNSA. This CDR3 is CASSLDRGGGSGELFF. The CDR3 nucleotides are TGTGCCAGCAGCCTCGACAGGGGAGGAGGATCCGGGGAGCTGTTTTTT.

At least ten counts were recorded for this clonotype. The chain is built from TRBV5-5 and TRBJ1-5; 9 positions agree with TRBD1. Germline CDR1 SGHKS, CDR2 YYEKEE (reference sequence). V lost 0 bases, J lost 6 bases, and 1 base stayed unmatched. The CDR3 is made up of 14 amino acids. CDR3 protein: CASSLGQGVQPQHF. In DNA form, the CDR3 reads TGTGCCAGCAGCTTGGGACAGGGGGTTCAGCCCCAGCATTTT.

This CDR3 is CSVWGEGYTF. In DNA form, the CDR3 reads TGCAGCGTGTGGGGGGAGGGCTACACCTTC. J is TRBJ1-2 and V is TRBV29-1; a possible D gene is TRBD1 (5 bases). Germline V CDR1 and CDR2: SQVTM, ANQGSEA. The CDR3 is 10 residues long. V dropped 6 bases and J dropped 8 bases, with 10 bases sitting between them.

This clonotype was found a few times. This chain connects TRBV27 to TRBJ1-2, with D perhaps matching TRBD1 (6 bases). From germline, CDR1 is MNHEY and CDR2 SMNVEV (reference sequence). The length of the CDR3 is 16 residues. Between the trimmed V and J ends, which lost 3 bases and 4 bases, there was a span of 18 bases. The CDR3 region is CASSFDAVGGGYGYTF. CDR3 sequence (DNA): TGTGCCAGCAGTTTCGACGCCGTGGGAGGGGGCTATGGCTACACCTTC.

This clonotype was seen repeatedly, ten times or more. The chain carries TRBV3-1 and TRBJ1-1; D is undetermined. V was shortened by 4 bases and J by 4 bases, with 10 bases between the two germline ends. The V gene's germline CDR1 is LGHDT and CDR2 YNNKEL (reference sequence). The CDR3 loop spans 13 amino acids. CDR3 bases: TGTGCCAGCAGCCGGCAAAGTACCACTGAAGCTTTCTTT. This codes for CASSRQSTTEAFF.

CDR3 loop: CASSIDRDSPLHF. The CDR3 region has the DNA TGTGCCAGTAGCATCGACAGGGATTCACCCCTCCACTTT. V and J are TRBV19 and TRBJ1-6; 7 bases map to TRBD1. The CDR3 contains 13 residues. The germline gives CDR1 LNHDA, CDR2 SQIVND (reference sequence). V dropped 6 bases and J dropped 8; count of bases not matched to a gene: 4. Drawing the rest from reference TRBV19 and TRBJ1-6, the complete variable domain is DGGITQSPKYLFRKEGQNVTLSCEQNLNHDAMYWYRQDPGQGLRLIYYSQIVNDFQKGDIAEGYSVSREKKESFPLTVTSAQKNPTAFYLCASSIDRDSPLHFGNGTRLTVT.

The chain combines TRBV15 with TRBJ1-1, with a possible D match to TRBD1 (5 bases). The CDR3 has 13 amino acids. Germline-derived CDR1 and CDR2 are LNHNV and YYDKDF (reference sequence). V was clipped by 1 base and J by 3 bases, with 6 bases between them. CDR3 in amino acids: CATSRARDTEAFF. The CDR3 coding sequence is TGTGCCACCAGCAGAGCCAGGGACACTGAAGCTTTCTTT. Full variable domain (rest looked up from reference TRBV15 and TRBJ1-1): DAMVIQNPRYQVTQFGKPVTLSCSQTLNHNVMYWYQQKSSQAPKLLFHYYDKDFNNEADTPDNFQSRRPNTSFCFLDIRSPGLGDTAMYLCATSRARDTEAFFGQGTRLTVV.

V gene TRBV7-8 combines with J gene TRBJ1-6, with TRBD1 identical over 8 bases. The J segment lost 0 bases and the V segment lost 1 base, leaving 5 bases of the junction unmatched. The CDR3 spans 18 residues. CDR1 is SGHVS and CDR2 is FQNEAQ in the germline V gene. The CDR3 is CASSLVGQESSYNSPLHF. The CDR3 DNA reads TGTGCCAGCAGCTTAGTGGGACAGGAGAGCTCCTATAATTCACCCCTCCACTTT.

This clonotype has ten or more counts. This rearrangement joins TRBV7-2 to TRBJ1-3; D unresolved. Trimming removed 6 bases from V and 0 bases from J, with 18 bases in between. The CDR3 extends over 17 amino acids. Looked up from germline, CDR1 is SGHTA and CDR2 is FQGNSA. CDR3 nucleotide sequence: TGTGCCAGCAGAAGGATAACTCTCAGGCGCTCTGGAAACACCATATATTTT. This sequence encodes CASRRITLRRSGNTIYF.

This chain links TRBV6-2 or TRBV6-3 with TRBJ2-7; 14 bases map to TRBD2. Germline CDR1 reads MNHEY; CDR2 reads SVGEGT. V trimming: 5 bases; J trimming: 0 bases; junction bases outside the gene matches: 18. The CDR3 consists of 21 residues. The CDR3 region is CASSPNHPTSGRADSSYEQYF. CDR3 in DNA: TGTGCCAGCAGTCCAAACCACCCGACTAGCGGGAGGGCCGACAGCTCCTACGAGCAGTACTTC.

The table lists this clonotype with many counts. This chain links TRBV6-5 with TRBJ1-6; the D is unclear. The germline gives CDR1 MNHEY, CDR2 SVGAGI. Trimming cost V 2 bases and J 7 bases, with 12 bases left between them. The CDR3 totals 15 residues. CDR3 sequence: CASSYGLDRNSPLHF. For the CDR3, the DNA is TGTGCCAGCAGTTACGGTCTGGATCGGAATTCACCCCTCCACTTT.

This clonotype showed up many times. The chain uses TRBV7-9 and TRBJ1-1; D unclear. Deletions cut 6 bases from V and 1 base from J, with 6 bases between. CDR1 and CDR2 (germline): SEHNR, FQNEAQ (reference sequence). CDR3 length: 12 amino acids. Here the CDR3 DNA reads TGTGCCAGCAGTCGCGCGAACACTGAAGCTTTCTTT. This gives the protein CASSRANTEAFF.

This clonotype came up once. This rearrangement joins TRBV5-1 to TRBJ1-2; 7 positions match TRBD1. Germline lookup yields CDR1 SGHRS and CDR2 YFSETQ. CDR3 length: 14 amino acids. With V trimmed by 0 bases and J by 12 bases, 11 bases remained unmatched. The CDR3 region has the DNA TGCGCCAGCAGCTTGGAACAGGGGACTACTGGAAACACCTTC. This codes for CASSLEQGTTGNTF.

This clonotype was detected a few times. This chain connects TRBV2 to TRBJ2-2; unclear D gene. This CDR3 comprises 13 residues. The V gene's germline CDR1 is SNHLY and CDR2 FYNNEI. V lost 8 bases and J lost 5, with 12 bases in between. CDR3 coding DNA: TGTGCCAGCTCGATCCTTATAACCGGGGAGCTGTTTTTT. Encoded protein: CASSILITGELFF.

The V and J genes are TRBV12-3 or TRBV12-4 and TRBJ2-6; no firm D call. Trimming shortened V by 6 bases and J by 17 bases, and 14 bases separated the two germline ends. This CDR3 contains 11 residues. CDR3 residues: CASSVGSSMTF. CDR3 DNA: TGTGCCAGCAGCGTAGGATCGAGCATGACTTTC.

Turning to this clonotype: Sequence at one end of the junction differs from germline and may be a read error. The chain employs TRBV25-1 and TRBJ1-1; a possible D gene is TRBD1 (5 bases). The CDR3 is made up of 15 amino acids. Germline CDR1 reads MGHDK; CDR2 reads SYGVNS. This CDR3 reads CACSAPEGRDAEAFF. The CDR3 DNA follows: TGTGCCTGCAGTGCGCCTGAAGGCAGGGATGCTGAAGCTTTCTTT. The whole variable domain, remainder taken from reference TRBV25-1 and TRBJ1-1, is EADIYQTPRYLVIGTGKKITLECSQTMGHDKMYWYQQDPGMELHLIHYSYGVNSTEKGDLSSESTVSRIRTEHFPLTLESARPSHTSQYLCACSAPEGRDAEAFFGQGTRLTVV.

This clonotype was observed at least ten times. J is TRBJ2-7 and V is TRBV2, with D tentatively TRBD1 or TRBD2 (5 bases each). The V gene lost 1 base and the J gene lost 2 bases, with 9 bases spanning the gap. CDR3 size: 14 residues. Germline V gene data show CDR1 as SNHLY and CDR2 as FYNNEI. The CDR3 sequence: CASSEEVGAYEQYF. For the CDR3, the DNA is TGTGCCAGCAGTGAAGAAGTGGGGGCCTACGAGCAGTACTTC.

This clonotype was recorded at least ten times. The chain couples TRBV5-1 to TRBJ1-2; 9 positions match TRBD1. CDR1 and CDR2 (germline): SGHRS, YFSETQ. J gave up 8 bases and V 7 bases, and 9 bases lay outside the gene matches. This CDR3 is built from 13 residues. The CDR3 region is CASLGQGGGGYTF. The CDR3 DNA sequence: TGCGCCAGCTTGGGACAGGGAGGAGGCGGCTACACCTTC.

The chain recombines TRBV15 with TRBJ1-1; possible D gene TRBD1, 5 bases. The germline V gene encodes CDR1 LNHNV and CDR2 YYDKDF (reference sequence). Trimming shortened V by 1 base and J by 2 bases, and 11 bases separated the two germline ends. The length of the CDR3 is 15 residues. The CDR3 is CATSRGGEGNTEAFF. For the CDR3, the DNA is TGTGCCACCAGCAGAGGGGGGGAGGGAAACACTGAAGCTTTCTTT.

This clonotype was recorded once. CDR3 in amino acids: CSATQDGLEAFF. DNA for the CDR3: TGCAGTGCAACTCAGGACGGACTTGAAGCTTTCTTT. V is TRBV20-1 and J is TRBJ1-1; no definite D call. The V end was cut by 6 bases, the J end by 7 bases, with 15 bases between. Germline CDR1 reads DFQATT; CDR2 reads SNEGSKA (reference sequence). CDR3 length: 12 residues.

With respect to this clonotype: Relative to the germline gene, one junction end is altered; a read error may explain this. CDR3 bases: TGTGCCAGTAGCATCCGTGAAGCCTACGGGCAGTACTTC. Its protein product is CASSIREAYGQYF. V is TRBV19 and J is TRBJ2-7; D not resolved. CDR3 length: 13 amino acids. Germline V lookup: CDR1 LNHDA, CDR2 SQIVND (reference sequence).

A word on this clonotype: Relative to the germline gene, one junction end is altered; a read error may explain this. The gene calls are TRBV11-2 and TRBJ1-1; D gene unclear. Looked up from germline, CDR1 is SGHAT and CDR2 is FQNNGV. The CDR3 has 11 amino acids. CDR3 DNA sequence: TGTGCCAGCAGCTCGGCCGTCGAGAAGGTCTTT. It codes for CASSSAVEKVF.

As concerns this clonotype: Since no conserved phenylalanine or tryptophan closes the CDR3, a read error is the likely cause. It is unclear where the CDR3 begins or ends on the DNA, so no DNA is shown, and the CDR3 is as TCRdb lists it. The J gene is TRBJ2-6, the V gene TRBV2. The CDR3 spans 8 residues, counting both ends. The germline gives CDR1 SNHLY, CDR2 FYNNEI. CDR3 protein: CASSEGHG.